This T cell receptor beta chain is from a study of cytotoxic CD8 clonotypes in ibrutinib-treated CLL. Across the whole study: A mean of around 270,000 productive templates and tens of thousands of productive rearrangements was obtained per sample. Study-level points and caveats: Under treatment, the uncommon public clonotypes either contracted or remained stable.

TCRdb keeps only in-frame clones here, not all; method: immunoSEQ multiplex PCR. The table includes some 92,000 clones, roughly four fifths detected once. The V end was cut by 3 bases, the J end by 5 bases, with 13 bases between. The CDR3 extends over 14 amino acids. Germline V gene sequence: CDR1 LNHDA, CDR2 SQIVND (reference sequence). This clone has a single count. The target antigen is unknown. The V call is TRBV19, the J call TRBJ1-1; no clear D. The sample was PBMCs, taken after 24 months of ibrutinib treatment. The receptor was isolated from a human donor with chronic lymphocytic leukemia. CDR3 sequence: CASSILKGTTEAFF. For the CDR3, the DNA is TGTGCCAGTAGTATTCTAAAGGGAACAACTGAAGCTTTCTTT.